Sequencing of this T cell receptor (beta chain) was carried out in a study of sequential checkpoint blockade in melanoma. The treatment here: randomized to nivolumab then ipilimumab (arm A) or the reverse (arm B). V was pared by 1 base and J by 3 bases, with 2 bases of the junction left unmatched. Germline assignment: CDR1 MDHEN and CDR2 SYDVKM. The CDR3 is 15 amino acids. This clone was seen a handful of times. The data were produced by immunoSEQ multiplex PCR, yet TCRdb's version contains in-frame clones alone and is incomplete. The sample has more than 5,000 clones; roughly a fifth are singletons. This receptor was obtained from a human donor with melanoma. The sample was tumor tissue (inferred from file names), taken from a patient given nivolumab and ipilimumab in sequence. The V and J genes are TRBV28 and TRBJ1-2; TRBD1 aligns across 10 bases. CDR3 residues: CASSLSDRGYYGYTF. In nucleotides, the CDR3 is TGTGCCAGCAGTTTATCGGACAGGGGGTACTATGGCTACACCTTC.